The sample holds many counts of the clone carrying this T cell receptor beta chain. The data were obtained in a study of T-cell reconstitution after alpha-beta-depleted transplantation in children. This sample's TCRbeta library carried unique molecular identifier barcodes. TCRdb processed the PCR reads anew with MiXCR; each CDR3 protein has one entry. The sample lists more than 200,000 distinct CDR3 sequences, 7.5% to 10% seen once, with about 4.8% in the top ten. Germline CDR1 and CDR2: SGHAT and FQNNGV. There are 15 residues in the CDR3. Germline trimming cut 0 bases from V and 6 bases from J; bases unmatched to any gene: 7.

The input for sequencing was PBMCs from the stem cell graft donor, taken from the stem cell graft. The chain joins TRBV11-2 to TRBJ2-7, with 8 bases lining up with TRBD1. This TCR derives from a human donor who donated a stem cell graft to a child with SCID. As DNA, the CDR3 is TGTGCCAGCAGCTTAGATCCTGACAGGGGAGGCGAGCAGTACTTC. As protein: CASSLDPDRGGEQYF.